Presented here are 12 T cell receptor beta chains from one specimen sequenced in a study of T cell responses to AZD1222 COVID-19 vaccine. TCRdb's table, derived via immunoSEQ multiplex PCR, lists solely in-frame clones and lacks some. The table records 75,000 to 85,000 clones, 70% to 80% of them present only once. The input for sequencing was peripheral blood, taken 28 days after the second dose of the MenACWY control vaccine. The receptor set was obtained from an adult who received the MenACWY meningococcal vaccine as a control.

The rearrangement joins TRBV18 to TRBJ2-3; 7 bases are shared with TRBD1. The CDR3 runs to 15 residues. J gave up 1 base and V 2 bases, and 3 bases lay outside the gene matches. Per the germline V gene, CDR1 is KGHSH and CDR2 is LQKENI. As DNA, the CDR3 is TGTGCCAGCTCACCAGTTGGACAGGGCACAGATACGCAGTATTTT. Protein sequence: CASSPVGQGTDTQYF.

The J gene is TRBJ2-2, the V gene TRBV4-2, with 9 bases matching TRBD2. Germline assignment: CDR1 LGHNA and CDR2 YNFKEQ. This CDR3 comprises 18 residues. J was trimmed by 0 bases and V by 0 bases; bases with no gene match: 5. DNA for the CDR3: TGTGCCAGCAGCCAAGAGGCAGCGGGGGGCACGAACACCGGGGAGCTGTTTTTT. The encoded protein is CASSQEAAGGTNTGELFF.

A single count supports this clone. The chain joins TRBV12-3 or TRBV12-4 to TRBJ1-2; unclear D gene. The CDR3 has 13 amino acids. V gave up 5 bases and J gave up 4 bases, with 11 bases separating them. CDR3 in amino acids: CASSLTRIYGYTF. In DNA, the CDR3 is TGTGCCAGCAGTCTAACCAGAATCTATGGCTACACCTTC.

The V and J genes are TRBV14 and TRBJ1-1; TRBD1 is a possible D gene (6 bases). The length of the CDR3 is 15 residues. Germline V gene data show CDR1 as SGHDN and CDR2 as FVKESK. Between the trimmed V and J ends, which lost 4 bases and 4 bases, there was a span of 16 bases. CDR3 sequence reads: CASSPRGGGRTEAFF. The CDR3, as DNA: TGTGCCAGCAGCCCCAGGGGTGGGGGGCGCACTGAAGCTTTCTTT. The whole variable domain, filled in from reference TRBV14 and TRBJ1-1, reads EAGVTQFPSHSVIEKGQTVTLRCDPISGHDNLYWYRRVMGKEIKFLLHFVKESKQDESGMPNNRFLAERTGGTYSTLKVQPAELEDSGVYFCASSPRGGGRTEAFFGQGTRLTVV.

CDR3 DNA: TGTGCCAGCAGTTTAACCAATAATCAGCCCCAGCATTTT. Protein product: CASSLTNNQPQHF. The chain joins TRBV12-3 or TRBV12-4 to TRBJ1-5, with D uncertain. The germline V and J ends were trimmed by 2 bases and 4 bases, with 6 bases remaining between them. CDR3 length: 13 amino acids.

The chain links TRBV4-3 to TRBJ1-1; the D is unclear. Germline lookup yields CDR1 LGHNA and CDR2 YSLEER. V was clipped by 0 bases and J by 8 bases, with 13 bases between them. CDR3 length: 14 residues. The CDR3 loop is CASSQERRRGEAFF. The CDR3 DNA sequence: TGCGCCAGCAGCCAAGAAAGGAGGAGAGGCGAAGCTTTCTTT.

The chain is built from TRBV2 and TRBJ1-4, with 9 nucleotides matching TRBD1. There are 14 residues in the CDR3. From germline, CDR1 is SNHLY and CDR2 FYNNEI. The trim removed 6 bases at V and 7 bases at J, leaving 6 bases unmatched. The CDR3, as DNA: TGTGCCAGCAGAGATACAGGGGGCAGTGAAAAACTGTTTTTT. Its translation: CASRDTGGSEKLFF.

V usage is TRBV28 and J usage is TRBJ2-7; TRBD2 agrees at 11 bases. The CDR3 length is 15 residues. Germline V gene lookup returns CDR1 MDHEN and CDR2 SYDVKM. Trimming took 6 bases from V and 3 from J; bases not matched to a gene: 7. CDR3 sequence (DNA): TGTGCCAGCAGGAACCGACTAGCGGGACACTACGAGCAGTACTTC. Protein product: CASRNRLAGHYEQYF.

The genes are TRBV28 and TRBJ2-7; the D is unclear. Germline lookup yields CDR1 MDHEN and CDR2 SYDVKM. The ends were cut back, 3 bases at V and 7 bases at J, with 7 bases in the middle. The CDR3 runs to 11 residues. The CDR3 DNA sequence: TGTGCCAGCAGTTTGGGGTCTGAGCAGTACTTC. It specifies CASSLGSEQYF.

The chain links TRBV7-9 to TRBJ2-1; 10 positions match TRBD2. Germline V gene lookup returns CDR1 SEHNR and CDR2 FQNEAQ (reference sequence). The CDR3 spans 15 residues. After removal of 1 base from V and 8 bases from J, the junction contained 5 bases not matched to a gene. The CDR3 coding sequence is TGTGCCAGCAGCTTAGGCGGGACTAGCGTAGATGAGCAGTTCTTC. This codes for CASSLGGTSVDEQFF.

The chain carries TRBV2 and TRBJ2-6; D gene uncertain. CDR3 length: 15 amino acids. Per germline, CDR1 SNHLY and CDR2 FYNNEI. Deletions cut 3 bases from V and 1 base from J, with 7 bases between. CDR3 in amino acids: CASSEQLSGANVLTF. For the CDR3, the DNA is TGTGCCAGCAGTGAGCAGCTATCTGGGGCCAACGTCCTGACTTTC.

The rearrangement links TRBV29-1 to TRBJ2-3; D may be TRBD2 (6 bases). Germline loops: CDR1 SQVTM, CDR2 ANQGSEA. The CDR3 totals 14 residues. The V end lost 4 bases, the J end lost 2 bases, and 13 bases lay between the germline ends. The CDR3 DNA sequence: TGCAGCGTTGCCCAGCGGGCTATCACAGATACGCAGTATTTT. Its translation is CSVAQRAITDTQYF.